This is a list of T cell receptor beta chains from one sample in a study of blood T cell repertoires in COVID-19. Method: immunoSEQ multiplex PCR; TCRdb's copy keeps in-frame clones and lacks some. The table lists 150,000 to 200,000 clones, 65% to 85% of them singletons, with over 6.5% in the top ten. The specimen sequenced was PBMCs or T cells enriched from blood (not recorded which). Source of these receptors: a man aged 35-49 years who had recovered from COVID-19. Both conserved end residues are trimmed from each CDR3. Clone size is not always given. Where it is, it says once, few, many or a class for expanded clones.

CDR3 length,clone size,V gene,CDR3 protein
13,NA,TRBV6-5,ASRLPGHSGNTIY
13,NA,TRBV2,ASSSQGGLNTEAF
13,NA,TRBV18,ASSPRQLEGNEQF
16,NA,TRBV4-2,ASSQDLRRNRAGETQY
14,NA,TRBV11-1,ASSLSAGGTTYEQY
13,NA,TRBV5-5,ASSPLVEATGELF
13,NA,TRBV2,ASSVPGQGLAGYT
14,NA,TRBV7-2,ASSPGGGQINQPQH
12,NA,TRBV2,ASSFGVKRDEQY
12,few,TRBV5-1,ASRQGGSTDTQY
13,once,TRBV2,ASRGVQGWNYGYT
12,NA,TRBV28,ASTRDRGGDTQY
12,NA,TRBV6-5,ASRDRGLRTEAF
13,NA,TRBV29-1,SVDPSSWGNTEAF
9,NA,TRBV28,ASSFYRGYT
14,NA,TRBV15,ATSREVLSGANVLT
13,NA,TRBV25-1,ASSESSAEYNEQF
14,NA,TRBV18,ASSFQTGSYNSPLH